This record concerns one T cell receptor beta chain sequence. Its antigen is not identified. With 60 Vbeta and 13 Jbeta primers, the PCR was carried out. Using immunoSEQ multiplex PCR, the repertoire was profiled, and TCRdb retains in-frame clones only, with some absent. The sample yields approximately 120,000 clones, approximately 80% seen once. V was pared by 4 bases and J by 5 bases, with 5 bases of the junction left unmatched. The CDR3 totals 14 residues. The germline V gene encodes CDR1 SGHDN and CDR2 FVKESK. This entry comes from a study of cytomegalovirus exposure and HLA in healthy donors. Broader study findings: The study listed 150 to 200 cytomegalovirus-associated TCR beta chains. An analysis that came later showed most CMV-associated TCR beta chains appearing HLA-restricted. Indistinguishable V segments such as TRBV6-2 and TRBV6-3 were excluded.

The V call is TRBV14, the J call TRBJ1-1; 9 bases map to TRBD1. The TCR comes from a woman between 35 and 50 years old in good health and CMV-seropositive. What was sequenced was PBMCs. The CDR3 region is CASSLTGGMTEAFF. The CDR3 DNA sequence: TGTGCCAGCAGCCTAACAGGGGGCATGACTGAAGCTTTCTTT.